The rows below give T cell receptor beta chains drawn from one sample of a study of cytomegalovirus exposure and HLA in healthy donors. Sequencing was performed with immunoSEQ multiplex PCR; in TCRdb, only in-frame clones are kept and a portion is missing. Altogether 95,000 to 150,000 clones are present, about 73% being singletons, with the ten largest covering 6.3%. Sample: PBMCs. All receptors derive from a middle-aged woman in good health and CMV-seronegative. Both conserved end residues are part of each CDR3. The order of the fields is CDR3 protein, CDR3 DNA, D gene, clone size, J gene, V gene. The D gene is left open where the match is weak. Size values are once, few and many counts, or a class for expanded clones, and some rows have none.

CASSWTRDRGAGYTF	TGCGCCAGCAGCTGGACCCGGGACAGGGGGGCTGGCTACACCTTC	TRBD1	.	TRBJ1-2	TRBV5-1
CASTSGTGQETQYF	TGTGCCAGCACATCCGGGACAGGACAAGAGACCCAGTACTTC	TRBD1	.	TRBJ2-5	TRBV6-6
CASRPHQGSEQYF	TGTGCCAGCAGACCTCACCAGGGGTCCGAGCAGTACTTC	.	.	TRBJ2-7	TRBV6-6
CASSRSSSGIGETQYF	TGTGCCAGCAGCCGATCATCTAGCGGGATAGGGGAGACCCAGTACTTC	TRBD2	few	TRBJ2-5	TRBV4-2
CATASMGSGANGLTF	TGTGCCACCGCATCGATGGGGTCTGGGGCCAACGGCCTGACTTTC	.	.	TRBJ2-6	TRBV6-1
CASSSRRSRNAIAKNIQYF	TGTGCCAGCAGCTCTAGACGATCACGAAACGCTATAGCCAAAAACATTCAGTACTTC	.	.	TRBJ2-4	TRBV7-2
CASKGRREVGEQYF	TGTGCCAGTAAAGGTCGGCGGGAGGTCGGCGAGCAGTACTTC	TRBD2	.	TRBJ2-7	TRBV19
CASSRPQAGNQPQHF	TGTGCCAGTAGTCGACCTCAGGCTGGCAATCAGCCCCAGCATTTT	.	.	TRBJ1-5	TRBV19
CASSLRYEQYF	TGTGCCAGCAGTTTACGGTACGAGCAGTACTTC	.	.	TRBJ2-7	TRBV28
CSGDRGYNEQFF	TGCAGCGGCGACAGAGGCTACAATGAGCAGTTCTTC	.	once	TRBJ2-1	TRBV29-1
CASKLAGGEQFF	TGTGCCAGCAAACTAGCGGGAGGGGAGCAGTTCTTC	TRBD2	.	TRBJ2-1	TRBV28
CASTRGLAENTGELFF	TGCGCCAGCACACGAGGACTAGCGGAGAACACCGGGGAGCTGTTTTTT	TRBD2	.	TRBJ2-2	TRBV4-1
CASSRDRGGSYEQYF	TGTGCCAGCAGCCGCGACAGGGGAGGTTCCTACGAGCAGTACTTC	TRBD1	.	TRBJ2-7	TRBV6-5
CASSLVVGGAGYEQYF	TGTGCCAGTAGCCTCGTTGTCGGGGGAGCGGGCTACGAGCAGTACTTC	.	.	TRBJ2-7	TRBV19
CASSLTLNSNQPQHF	TGTGCCAGCAGCTTGACACTCAATAGCAATCAGCCCCAGCATTTT	.	.	TRBJ1-5	TRBV7-2
CASTGTRASYEQYF	TGTGCCAGCACCGGGACAAGGGCGTCCTACGAGCAGTACTTC	.	once	TRBJ2-7	TRBV28
CASSSGFGTGHQETQYF	TGTGCCAGCAGTTCTGGCTTCGGGACAGGGCACCAAGAGACCCAGTACTTC	TRBD1	.	TRBJ2-5	TRBV28
CASSPRQGIKSYNSPLHF	TGCGCCAGCAGCCCTCGACAGGGGATTAAATCCTATAATTCACCCCTCCACTTT	TRBD1	.	TRBJ1-6	TRBV4-1
CASSGRMGQGSEKLFF	TGCGCCAGCAGCGGAAGAATGGGACAGGGCAGTGAAAAACTGTTTTTT	TRBD1	.	TRBJ1-4	TRBV5-1
CASSTGTGGFYSPLHF	TGTGCCAGCAGCACCGGGACAGGGGGCTTTTATTCACCCCTCCACTTT	TRBD1	.	TRBJ1-6	TRBV28
CASSYRDRGTDTQYF	TGTGCCAGCAGTTACCGGGACAGGGGAACAGATACGCAGTATTTT	TRBD1	.	TRBJ2-3	TRBV6-5
CASSLGGGVIGEQYF	TGTGCCAGCAGCTTAGGAGGAGGGGTCATAGGAGAGCAGTACTTC	.	once	TRBJ2-7	TRBV7-6
CSSSFGTEAFF	TGTTCCAGCAGCTTCGGCACTGAAGCTTTCTTT	.	once	TRBJ1-1	TRBV7-9
CASSVTGGNEKLFF	TGTGCCAGCAGCGTAACGGGAGGAAATGAAAAACTGTTTTTT	.	.	TRBJ1-4	TRBV9
CATDRALAYGYTF	TGTGCCACCGACAGGGCTCTTGCCTATGGCTACACCTTC	TRBD1	.	TRBJ1-2	TRBV6-1
CASSLSLGTIVREQFF	TGTGCCAGCAGTTTATCTTTAGGGACTATCGTACGGGAGCAGTTCTTC	TRBD2	.	TRBJ2-1	TRBV27
CASRTGQGSEANGLTF	TGTGCCAGCAGGACGGGACAAGGCTCTGAGGCCAACGGCCTGACTTTC	.	once	TRBJ2-6	TRBV7-9
CASSSFREQYF	TGTGCCAGCAGTTCATTCAGGGAACAGTACTTC	.	.	TRBJ2-4	TRBV6-6
CASSFMAELNTGELFF	TGTGCCAGCAGTTTTATGGCGGAATTAAACACCGGGGAGCTGTTTTTT	.	.	TRBJ2-2	TRBV27
CASSQWAMDTEAFF	TGTGCCAGCAGCCAGTGGGCCATGGACACTGAAGCTTTCTTT	.	.	TRBJ1-1	TRBV14
CASRGWASGSSETQYF	TGTGCCAGCAGGGGTTGGGCTAGCGGGAGTTCCGAGACCCAGTACTTC	TRBD2	.	TRBJ2-5	TRBV2
CASSSTGDEAFF	TGTGCCAGCAGTTCCACAGGGGATGAAGCTTTCTTT	TRBD1	.	TRBJ1-1	TRBV28
CASSLSGTVYGYTF	TGTGCCAGCAGCCTTTCCGGGACAGTCTATGGCTACACCTTC	TRBD1	.	TRBJ1-2	TRBV6-1
CASSEVPGNTEAFF	TGTGCCAGCAGTGAAGTTCCGGGGAACACTGAAGCTTTCTTT	.	.	TRBJ1-1	TRBV2
CASSQVGEGGGYGYTF	TGTGCCAGCAGCCAAGTGGGCGAAGGGGGGGGCTATGGCTACACCTTC	.	.	TRBJ1-2	TRBV4-2
CASSLAWQGSNSYEQYF	TGCGCCAGCAGCTTGGCCTGGCAGGGGTCGAACTCCTACGAGCAGTACTTC	.	.	TRBJ2-7	TRBV5-1
CASSPIGRQGRYEQYF	TGTGCCAGCAGCCCTATAGGCCGACAGGGACGCTACGAGCAGTACTTC	TRBD1	.	TRBJ2-7	TRBV11-2
CASSPVRITTGYEQYF	TGTGCCAGCAGCCCTGTACGTATAACGACCGGGTACGAGCAGTACTTC	.	.	TRBJ2-7	TRBV7-9
CATNKYYQKETQYF	TGTGCCACCAACAAGTATTATCAGAAAGAGACCCAGTACTTC	.	.	TRBJ2-5	TRBV2
CASSLDRDTYNEQFF	TGTGCCAGCAGCTTGGATCGGGACACCTACAATGAGCAGTTCTTC	.	.	TRBJ2-1	TRBV7-2
CSSSHPGQTSSYEQYF	TGTTCCAGCAGTCATCCGGGACAGACGTCCTCCTACGAGCAGTACTTC	TRBD1	.	TRBJ2-7	TRBV7-9
CASSRDRSDTQYF	TGTGCCAGCAGCAGGGACAGGTCAGATACGCAGTATTTT	TRBD1	.	TRBJ2-3	TRBV11-2
CASSPYARAEETQYF	TGTGCCAGCAGCCCCTACGCCAGGGCGGAAGAGACCCAGTACTTC	.	.	TRBJ2-5	TRBV7-2
CASSRLGAPGAEAFF	TGCGCCAGCAGCAGGCTGGGGGCCCCCGGGGCTGAAGCTTTCTTT	.	.	TRBJ1-1	TRBV5-1
CASSPRAGLAGDTKNIQYF	TGTGCCAGCAGTCCTCGGGCGGGACTAGCGGGAGATACCAAAAACATTCAGTACTTC	TRBD2	.	TRBJ2-4	TRBV28
CASSPDPGYGYTF	TGTGCCAGCAGCCCCGACCCAGGATACGGCTACACCTTC	.	.	TRBJ1-2	TRBV7-3
CASRPRTSSYEQYF	TGTGCCAGCAGACCCCGGACTTCCTCCTACGAGCAGTACTTC	.	.	TRBJ2-7	TRBV28
CASSLGSGFGGYTF	TGTGCCAGCAGCTTGGGGTCGGGGTTTGGGGGCTACACCTTC	.	.	TRBJ1-2	TRBV5-4
CASTTQGAGNQPQHF	TGTGCCAGCACTACACAGGGGGCTGGCAATCAGCCCCAGCATTTT	TRBD1	.	TRBJ1-5	TRBV6-1
CASSPGGDRAAYEQYF	TGTGCCAGCAGCCCGGGCGGGGACAGGGCCGCCTACGAGCAGTACTTC	TRBD1	.	TRBJ2-7	TRBV5-4
CAPTGGSNTGELFF	TGTGCCCCCACGGGAGGATCGAACACCGGGGAGCTGTTTTTT	TRBD2	.	TRBJ2-2	TRBV7-9
CASSHRTSGSTDTQYF	TGTGCCAGCAGCCATAGGACTAGCGGTAGCACAGATACGCAGTATTTT	TRBD2	.	TRBJ2-3	TRBV4-2
CASSLDRAYGYTF	TGTGCCAGCTCCTTGGACAGGGCATATGGCTACACCTTC	TRBD1	.	TRBJ1-2	TRBV18
CASSSGLAESSYEQYF	TGTGCCAGCAGTTCGGGACTAGCGGAATCTTCCTACGAGCAGTACTTC	TRBD2	few	TRBJ2-7	TRBV28
CASSFRTGSTEAFF	TGCGCCAGCAGCTTCCGAACAGGGAGCACTGAAGCTTTCTTT	.	.	TRBJ1-1	TRBV5-1
CASSSGTSGSSYEQYF	TGTGCCAGCAGTTCGGGGACTAGCGGGAGCTCCTACGAGCAGTACTTC	TRBD2	.	TRBJ2-7	TRBV28
CASSLSLSGSLHF	TGTGCCAGCAGTTTATCCCTCAGCGGGTCCCTCCACTTT	.	.	TRBJ1-6	TRBV27
CATQPGTGIYNEQFF	TGTGCCACCCAACCGGGGACAGGGATTTACAATGAGCAGTTCTTC	TRBD1	.	TRBJ2-1	TRBV27
CASSSGTTPSEQYF	TGTGCCAGCAGCTCCGGGACTACACCCTCCGAGCAGTACTTC	TRBD2	.	TRBJ2-7	TRBV28